Each of the 21 T cell receptor beta chains below was sequenced from the same sample in a study of control samples from healthy donors and cancer patients. Only in-frame clones appear in the TCRdb table, and some are missing; sequencing was by immunoSEQ multiplex PCR. The repertoire holds 70,000 to 90,000 clones, with 94% as singletons. The specimen sequenced was blood. Receptors originate from a woman aged 40-49 years in good health.

V and J are TRBV12-2 and TRBJ2-2; the D call of TRBD2 is as the table states it, not checked on the DNA. TRBV12-2 is described as a pseudogene. CDR3 length equals 18 residues. In DNA, the CDR3 is TGTGCAAGTCGCTTCCGTGCACGAAGCTACGCCGGCACCGGGGAGCTGTTTTTT. It yields the protein CASRFRARSYAGTGELFF.

V usage is TRBV4-2 and J usage is TRBJ1-6, with 7 bases fitting TRBD1. Trimming cost V 4 bases and J 5 bases; bases outside gene matches: 5. Germline V CDR1 and CDR2: LGHNA, YNFKEQ. This CDR3 spans 15 amino acids. The chain's CDR3 is CASSRPGTDNSPLHF. CDR3 nucleotides: TGTGCCAGCAGCCGGCCCGGGACAGATAATTCACCCCTCCACTTT.

The V gene is TRBV11-2, the J gene TRBJ2-5, with 8 bases fitting TRBD2. Per germline, CDR1 SGHAT and CDR2 FQNNGV. The CDR3 has 15 residues. Trimming removed 4 bases from V and 5 bases from J; junction bases left unmatched: 9. The CDR3, as DNA: TGTGCCAGCAGCTCGGGTCTCGCTAGCGGGGAGACCCAGTACTTC. Translated, it gives CASSSGLASGETQYF.

V is TRBV4-1 and J is TRBJ1-5; D not resolved. The V and J ends lost 4 bases and 3 bases respectively, with 13 bases between them. Germline-derived CDR1 and CDR2 are MGHRA and YSYEKL. This CDR3 is built from 15 residues. CDR3 protein: CASSLSGLINQPQHF. The CDR3 bases are TGCGCCAGCAGCCTATCTGGACTCATCAATCAGCCCCAGCATTTT.

The table lists this clone with a count of one. This chain connects TRBV7-3 to TRBJ2-5; tentative D call: TRBD1 (6 bases). This CDR3 region has 13 residues. V was clipped by 6 bases and J by 5 bases, with 13 bases between them. The germline gives CDR1 SGHTA, CDR2 FQGTGA. This CDR3 is CASSLGAGETQYF. The DNA of the CDR3 is TGTGCCAGCAGTTTGGGGGCCGGGGAGACCCAGTACTTC.

The genes are TRBV10-2 and TRBJ2-7, with D unclear. This CDR3 is 11 amino acids long. CDR1 and CDR2 (germline): WSHSY, SAAADI. Deletions cut 0 bases from V and 3 bases from J, with 0 bases between. The CDR3 protein is CASSESYEQYF. In DNA, the CDR3 is TGCGCCAGCAGTGAGTCCTACGAGCAGTACTTC.

The chain combines TRBV6-5 with TRBJ1-2, with a tentative D call TRBD1 (5 bases). The CDR3 loop spans 11 amino acids. Germline loops: CDR1 MNHEY, CDR2 SVGAGI. V lost 11 bases and J lost 8, with 15 bases in between. CDR3: CAAGGASGYTF. The CDR3 nucleotides are TGTGCCGCTGGGGGTGCGTCCGGCTACACCTTC.

V usage is TRBV29-1 and J usage is TRBJ2-1, with unresolved D. From germline, CDR1 is SQVTM and CDR2 ANQGSEA. Trimming cost V 5 bases and J 8 bases, with 10 bases left between them. The CDR3 extends over 11 amino acids. The CDR3 is CSVQGRDEQFF. The CDR3 DNA follows: TGCAGCGTTCAAGGTCGCGATGAGCAGTTCTTC.

On this clone itself: The sample has other DNA sequences that encode this CDR3 too. The chain employs TRBV6-5 and TRBJ1-2, with TRBD1 identical over 9 bases. The CDR3 is 13 amino acids. CDR1 MNHEY and CDR2 SVGAGI come from the germline V gene. The junction had 4 bases not matched to a gene; V was cut back by 6 bases and J by 5 bases. CDR3 sequence (DNA): TGTGCCAGCAGCCGGACAGGGGATTATGGCTACACCTTC. Protein product: CASSRTGDYGYTF.

The V gene is TRBV13, the J gene TRBJ2-4; tentative D call: TRBD1 (6 bases). In germline, CDR1 is PRHDT, CDR2 FYEKMQ (reference sequence). Trimming removed 5 bases from V and 5 bases from J, with 13 bases in between. The CDR3 spans 14 residues. In DNA, the CDR3 is TGTGCCAGCAGCGGTGACAGGAGCGAAAACATTCAGTACTTC. It codes for CASSGDRSENIQYF.

The gene calls are TRBV7-9 and TRBJ2-7; D may match TRBD1 or TRBD2 (6 bases each). Per germline, CDR1 SEHNR and CDR2 FQNEAQ (reference sequence). V shed 3 bases and J shed 5 bases, with 17 bases lying between them. The CDR3 consists of 15 residues. CDR3 nucleotides: TGTGCCAGCAGCTTGGGGGATGGGGGGCCGGACGAGCAGTACTTC. Encoded protein: CASSLGDGGPDEQYF.

This clone has just one count. This chain connects TRBV19 to TRBJ2-5, with D unresolved. The germline gives CDR1 LNHDA, CDR2 SQIVND (reference sequence). CDR3 length: 15 residues. Trimming removed 6 bases from V and 1 base from J, with 15 bases in between. CDR3 DNA: TGTGCCAGTAGCCATGAACCGGGCACCCAAGAGACCCAGTACTTC. The encoded protein is CASSHEPGTQETQYF. Using reference TRBV19 and TRBJ2-5 for the parts outside the CDR3, the full variable domain is DGGITQSPKYLFRKEGQNVTLSCEQNLNHDAMYWYRQDPGQGLRLIYYSQIVNDFQKGDIAEGYSVSREKKESFPLTVTSAQKNPTAFYLCASSHEPGTQETQYFGPGTRLLVL.

The chain combines TRBV19 with TRBJ1-5; D ambiguous. The CDR3 spans 13 residues. The germline V and J ends were trimmed by 5 bases and 6 bases, with 11 bases remaining between them. CDR1 is LNHDA and CDR2 is SQIVND in the germline V gene (reference sequence). The CDR3 nucleotides read TGTGCCAGTAGTCCGGGGTATACTCAGCCCCAGCATTTT. Protein: CASSPGYTQPQHF. The full variable domain, its missing parts supplied by reference TRBV19 and TRBJ1-5, is DGGITQSPKYLFRKEGQNVTLSCEQNLNHDAMYWYRQDPGQGLRLIYYSQIVNDFQKGDIAEGYSVSREKKESFPLTVTSAQKNPTAFYLCASSPGYTQPQHFGDGTRLSIL.

The rearrangement links TRBV5-6 to TRBJ1-2, with a weak D call TRBD1 (5 bases). The germline V gene has CDR1 SGHDT and CDR2 YYEEEE. The CDR3 consists of 15 residues. Deletions cut 4 bases from V and 7 bases from J, with 20 bases between. The DNA of the CDR3 is TGTGCCAGCAGCCCACCTGCGGGGAGGGGATTTGGCTACACCTTC. It translates to CASSPPAGRGFGYTF.

This rearrangement joins TRBV4-1 to TRBJ2-7, with no clear D. Trimming removed 0 bases at V and 4 bases at J, with 10 bases between. CDR1 and CDR2 (germline): MGHRA, YSYEKL. This CDR3 is built from 14 residues. The CDR3 DNA reads as TGCGCCAGCAGCCAAGATCGGGCACCATACGAGCAGTACTTC. Translating gives CASSQDRAPYEQYF.

V and J are TRBV4-3 and TRBJ1-1, with D tentatively TRBD1 (5 bases). Germline V lookup: CDR1 LGHNA, CDR2 YSLEER. The CDR3 loop spans 14 amino acids. V was clipped by 3 bases and J by 0 bases, with 8 bases between them. The CDR3 coding sequence is TGCGCCAGCAGCCATGGGGGACTGAACACTGAAGCTTTCTTT. Its protein product is CASSHGGLNTEAFF.

The chain couples TRBV12-3 or TRBV12-4 to TRBJ1-1; D gene uncertain. Deletions cut 6 bases from V and 11 bases from J, with 16 bases between. The CDR3 covers 12 residues. This chain's CDR3 is CASSPITPDAFF. DNA of the CDR3: TGTGCCAGCAGCCCTATTACACCGGATGCTTTCTTT.

This clone was recorded only once. The gene calls are TRBV5-1 and TRBJ2-1; D is possibly TRBD1 (5 bases). Trimming pared 4 bases from V and 0 bases from J, leaving 20 bases between. From germline, CDR1 is SGHRS and CDR2 YFSETQ. The CDR3 is 18 residues long. In nucleotides, the CDR3 is TGCGCCAGCAGCCCGGACAATTGGCGGCCGAGCTCCTACAATGAGCAGTTCTTC. Translated, it gives CASSPDNWRPSSYNEQFF.

The rearrangement links TRBV28 to TRBJ1-2; 10 bases map to TRBD1. The CDR3 runs to 17 residues. Germline V CDR1 and CDR2: MDHEN, SYDVKM. After removal of 0 bases from V and 0 bases from J, the junction contained 4 bases not matched to a gene. The CDR3: CASSLWGTGVSNYGYTF. CDR3 DNA sequence: TGTGCCAGCAGTTTATGGGGGACAGGGGTCTCTAACTATGGCTACACCTTC.

The rearrangement uses TRBV29-1 and TRBJ2-4, with 8 bases fitting TRBD1. The CDR3 spans 13 residues. The V and J ends lost 4 bases and 8 bases, in that order; junction bases with no gene match: 7. In germline, CDR1 is SQVTM, CDR2 ANQGSEA. This CDR3 is CSVVLAGGHIQYF. For the CDR3, the DNA is TGCAGCGTTGTCCTGGCAGGGGGCCACATTCAGTACTTC.

This clone was observed once. The chain uses TRBV27 and TRBJ2-7, with 10 bases that match TRBD2. Germline loops: CDR1 MNHEY, CDR2 SMNVEV (reference sequence). V shed 4 bases, J shed 1 base, and the junction held 1 base outside the gene matches. The CDR3 sequence is 14 residues long. As DNA, the CDR3 is TGTGCCAGCAGTTGGACTAGCGGTTCCTACGAGCAGTACTTC. It is translated as CASSWTSGSYEQYF.